This T cell receptor beta chain was observed in a study of follicular helper T cells after annual influenza vaccination. About the study: For some subjects, blood spans the 2013-2014, 2014-2015 and 2015-2016 annual vaccinations. Findings and limits, study-wide: Day 7 ICOS+CD38+ clones were most often found later in ICOS-CD38- cTfh cells. Plasmablast frequency change correlated with clonality change in ICOS+CD38+ cTfh.

Time point of the sample: 2014-2015 season, pre-vaccination. On this clone: Its antigen is unknown.

This CDR3 is built from 15 residues. With 1 base clipped from V and 1 base from J, the junction kept 2 bases outside the gene matches. Looked up from germline, CDR1 is SEHNR and CDR2 is FQNEAQ (reference sequence). Sequencing of TCRB used Survey level resolution. Sequenced by immunoSEQ multiplex PCR; TCRdb stores in-frame clones only, minus some. The table includes about 8,700 clones, roughly 80% detected once. This TCR came from an adult who received the influenza vaccine. The rearrangement links TRBV7-9 to TRBJ2-5; 8 bases match TRBD2. The source was CXCR5+ CD38- circulating T follicular helper cells from blood, collected on the day of influenza vaccination. The subset here: circulating Tfh, non-naive CD4+CXCR5+PD-1+ (ICOS+CD38+ or ICOS-CD38-). The CDR3 DNA sequence: TGTGCCAGCAGCTTAGGGGGACTAGTCCAAGAGACCCAGTACTTC. Amino acid sequence: CASSLGGLVQETQYF.